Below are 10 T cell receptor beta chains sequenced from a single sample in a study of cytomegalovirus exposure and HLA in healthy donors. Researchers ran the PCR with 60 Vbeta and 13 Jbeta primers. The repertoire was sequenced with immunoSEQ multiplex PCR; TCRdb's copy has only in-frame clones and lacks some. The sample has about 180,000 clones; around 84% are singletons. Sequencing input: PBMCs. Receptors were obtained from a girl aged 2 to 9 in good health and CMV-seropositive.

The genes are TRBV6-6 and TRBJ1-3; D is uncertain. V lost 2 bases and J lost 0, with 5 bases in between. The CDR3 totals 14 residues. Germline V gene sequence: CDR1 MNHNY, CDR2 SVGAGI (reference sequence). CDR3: CASSYGRSGNTIYF. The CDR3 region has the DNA TGTGCCAGCAGTTACGGCCGCTCTGGAAACACCATATATTTT.

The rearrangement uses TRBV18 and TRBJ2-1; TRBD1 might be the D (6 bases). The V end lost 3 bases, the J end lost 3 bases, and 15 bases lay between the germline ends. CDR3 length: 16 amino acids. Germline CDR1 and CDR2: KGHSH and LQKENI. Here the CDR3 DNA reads TGTGCCAGCTCACCCATAAGTGGGACATACTACAATGAGCAGTTCTTC. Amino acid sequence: CASSPISGTYYNEQFF. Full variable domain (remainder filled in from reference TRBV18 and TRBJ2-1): NAGVMQNPRHLVRRRGQEARLRCSPMKGHSHVYWYRQLPEEGLKFMVYLQKENIIDESGMPKERFSAEFPKEGPSILRIQQVVRGDSAAYFCASSPISGTYYNEQFFGPGTRLTVL.

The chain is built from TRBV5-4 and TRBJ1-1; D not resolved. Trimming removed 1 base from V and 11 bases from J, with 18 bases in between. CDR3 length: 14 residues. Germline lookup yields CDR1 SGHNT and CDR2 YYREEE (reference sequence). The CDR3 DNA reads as TGTGCCAGCAGCTTGACTGGCGGAGACTATCGGGCTTTCTTT. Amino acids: CASSLTGGDYRAFF.

This CDR3 reads CASSPIQGAHGYTF. CDR3 bases: TGTGCCAGCAGTCCTATACAGGGGGCGCATGGCTACACCTTC. The chain joins TRBV28 to TRBJ1-2; TRBD1 matches at 9 bases. The trim removed 5 bases at V and 6 bases at J, leaving 7 bases unmatched. In germline, CDR1 is MDHEN, CDR2 SYDVKM. This CDR3 has 14 amino acids.

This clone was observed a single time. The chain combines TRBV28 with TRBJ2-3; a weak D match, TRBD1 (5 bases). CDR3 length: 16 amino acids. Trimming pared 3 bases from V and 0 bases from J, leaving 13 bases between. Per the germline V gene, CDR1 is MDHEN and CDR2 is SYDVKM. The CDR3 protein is CASSFTGSRSTDTQYF. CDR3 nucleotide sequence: TGTGCCAGCAGTTTTACAGGCTCTAGGAGCACAGATACGCAGTATTTT.

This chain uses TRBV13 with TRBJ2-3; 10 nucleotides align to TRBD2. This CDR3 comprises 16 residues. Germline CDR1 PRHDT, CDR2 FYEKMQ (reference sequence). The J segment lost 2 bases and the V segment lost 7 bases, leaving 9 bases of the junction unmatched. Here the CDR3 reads CASIERLAGATDTQYF. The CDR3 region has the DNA TGTGCCAGCATAGAGAGGCTAGCGGGGGCCACAGATACGCAGTATTTT.

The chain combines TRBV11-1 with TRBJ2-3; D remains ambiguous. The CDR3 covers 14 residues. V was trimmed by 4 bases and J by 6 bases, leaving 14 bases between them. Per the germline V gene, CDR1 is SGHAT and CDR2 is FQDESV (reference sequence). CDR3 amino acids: CASSSTDLADTQYF. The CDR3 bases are TGTGCCAGCAGCTCTACCGATCTCGCGGATACGCAGTATTTT.

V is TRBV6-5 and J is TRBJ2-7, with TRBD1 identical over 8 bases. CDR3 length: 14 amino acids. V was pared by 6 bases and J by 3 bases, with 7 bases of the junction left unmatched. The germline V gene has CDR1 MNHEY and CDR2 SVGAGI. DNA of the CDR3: TGTGCCAGCAGGCTGGGACAGGCCCACTACGAGCAGTACTTC. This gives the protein CASRLGQAHYEQYF.

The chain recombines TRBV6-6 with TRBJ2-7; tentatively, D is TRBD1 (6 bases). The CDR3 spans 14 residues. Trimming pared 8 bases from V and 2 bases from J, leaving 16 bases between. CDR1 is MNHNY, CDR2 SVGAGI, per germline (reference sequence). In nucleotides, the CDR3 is TGTGCCAGCTTTCGGGACACAGAAACCTACGAGCAGTACTTC. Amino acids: CASFRDTETYEQYF.

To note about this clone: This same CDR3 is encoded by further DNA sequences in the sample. The CDR3 DNA is TGTGCCAGCAGCTTGGCAGGGGGCGAGCAGTACTTC. Translated: CASSLAGGEQYF. The chain uses TRBV5-4 and TRBJ2-7; the match to TRBD1 covers 7 bases. The CDR3 extends over 12 amino acids. CDR1 and CDR2 from the germline V gene are SGHNT and YYREEE (reference sequence). Trimming removed 0 bases from V and 6 bases from J; junction bases left unmatched: 0.